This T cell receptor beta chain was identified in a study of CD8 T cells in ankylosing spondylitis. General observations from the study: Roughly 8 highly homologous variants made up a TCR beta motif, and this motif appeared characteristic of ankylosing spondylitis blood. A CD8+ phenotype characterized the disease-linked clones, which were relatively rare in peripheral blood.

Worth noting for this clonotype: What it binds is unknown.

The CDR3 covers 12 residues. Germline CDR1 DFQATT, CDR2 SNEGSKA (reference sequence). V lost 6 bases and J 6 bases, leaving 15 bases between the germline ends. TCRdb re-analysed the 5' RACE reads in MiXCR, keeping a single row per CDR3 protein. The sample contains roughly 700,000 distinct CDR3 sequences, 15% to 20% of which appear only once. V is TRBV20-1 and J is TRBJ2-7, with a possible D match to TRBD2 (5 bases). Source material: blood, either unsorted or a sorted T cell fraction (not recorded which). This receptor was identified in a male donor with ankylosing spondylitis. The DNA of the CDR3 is TGCAGTGCAGAAACTTTGGGAGTCGAGCAGTACTTC. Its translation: CSAETLGVEQYF.